This T cell receptor beta chain was recorded in a study of blood T cells in healthy people across ages. Whole-study results and caveats: More naive CD4+ cells and higher diversity marked long-lived donors relative to aged donors.

Combining a sample-barcoded 5' primer with a J-beta primer mix, a second PCR ran for roughly 7 to 12 cycles. Using its own MiXCR run on the 5' RACE reads, TCRdb lists one record per CDR3 protein. The sample includes roughly 1.4 million distinct CDR3 sequences, around 59% of them seen just once. As regards this clonotype: Antigen unknown.

The sample taken for sequencing was blood. This receptor was taken from a man younger than 30 in good health.

In DNA, the CDR3 is TGTGCCATCAGTGACATGGTGAACACTGAAGCTTTCTTT. This codes for CAISDMVNTEAFF. The V and J genes are TRBV10-3 and TRBJ1-1; D not resolved. Trimming removed 3 bases at V and 0 bases at J, with 5 bases between. The CDR3 runs 13 residues. Germline CDR1 and CDR2: ENHRY and SYGVKD.